These T cell receptor beta chains were read from a single sample in a study of Ad26.COV2.S vaccination and SARS-CoV-2 variants. The protocol was immunoSEQ multiplex PCR, while the TCRdb copy is restricted to in-frame clones and leaves out a portion. Of hundreds of thousands of clones listed, 83% were seen once; the top ten hold nearly 7.5%. The sample here was peripheral blood, taken in a trial of Ad26.COV2.S vaccine versus placebo. The source of these receptors is a person aged 18-60 years who received the Ad26.COV2.S COVID-19 vaccine or a placebo. The CDR3 runs from the conserved cysteine through the conserved F or W. D genes are given only for firm matches. Not all rows give a size; the values are once, few, many and, for expanded clones, a class.

few TRBJ1-1 - TRBV5-4 TGTGCCAGCAGTCGCCGTGGGAGCTCTGCTGAAGCTTTCTTT CASSRRGSSAEAFF
- TRBJ2-1 - TRBV30 TGTGCCTGGGCCGTTACAAGGGCAGGGGGGTCTGAGCAGTTCTTC CAWAVTRAGGSEQFF
- TRBJ2-7 - TRBV5-1 TGCGCCAGCAGCTTGGCCCGGGACTACGAGCAGTACTTC CASSLARDYEQYF
few TRBJ2-2 TRBD2 TRBV15 TGTGCCACCAGCCGGGGGGGACTGACGAACACCGGGGAGCTGTTTTTT CATSRGGLTNTGELFF
once TRBJ1-1 - TRBV18 TGTGCCAGCTCACCACGTTACGGGGGGAGGGTGAACACTGAAGCTTTCTTT CASSPRYGGRVNTEAFF
- TRBJ2-5 TRBD2 TRBV7-3 TGTGCCAGCAGCAGTCGGGGACTAGCGAAGGAGACCCAGTACTTC CASSSRGLAKETQYF
few TRBJ2-2 TRBD2 TRBV11-3 TGTGCCAGCGGCCCCTGGGGGGGGGACACCGGGGAGCTGTTTTTT CASGPWGGDTGELFF
- TRBJ1-2 TRBD1 TRBV7-2 TGTGCCAGCAGCGCCCAGGGGGCCTATGGCTACACCTTC CASSAQGAYGYTF
- TRBJ2-7 - TRBV6-5 TGTGCCAGCAGCCACGGGGCGGATTCCTACGAGCAGTACTTC CASSHGADSYEQYF
- TRBJ2-2 - TRBV3-1/TRBV3-2 TGTGCCAGCAGCCAAGATTGGAGATCCCCCGGGGAGCTGTTTTTT CASSQDWRSPGELFF
few TRBJ1-5 - TRBV19 TGTGCCAGTAGTTACTACACGGATTATAGCAATCAGCCCCAGCATTTT CASSYYTDYSNQPQHF
- TRBJ2-7 TRBD1 TRBV11-3 TGTGCCAGCACCGATGGGATGTCAGGGGGCCACGAGCAGTACTTC CASTDGMSGGHEQYF
- TRBJ2-3 TRBD1 TRBV11-3 TGTGCCAGCAGCCTTGGACAGGCCGGAGATACGCAGTATTTT CASSLGQAGDTQYF
- TRBJ1-1 TRBD1 TRBV19 TGTGCCAGCCGACAGGGGGACACTGAAGCTTTCTTT CASRQGDTEAFF
- TRBJ1-5 TRBD1 TRBV19 TGTGCCAGTAGTACTCGGACAGGTCGGGGTCGTCAGCCCCAGCATTTT CASSTRTGRGRQPQHF
- TRBJ2-7 TRBD2 TRBV29-1 TGCAGCGCTTTATTACCCGAGGAGGGAGGGCCTTCATTTTACGAGCAGTACTTC CSALLPEEGGPSFYEQYF
few TRBJ1-1 TRBD1 TRBV27 TGTGCCAGCAGTCTACAGGGGTTGAACACTGAAGCTTTCTTT CASSLQGLNTEAFF
- TRBJ2-5 TRBD2 TRBV3-1/TRBV3-2 TGTGCCAGCAGCCAAGACTCCTTACTAGCGGGGATAAGAGACCAGTACTTC CASSQDSLLAGIRDQYF
- TRBJ1-1 - TRBV9 TGTGCCAGCAGCGTAGAACCTGGGACTGAAGCTTTCTTT CASSVEPGTEAFF
- TRBJ2-1 - TRBV18 TGTGCCAGCTCACCACTTGGTTCAGGGATTGAGCAGTTCTTC CASSPLGSGIEQFF
- TRBJ1-6 - TRBV7-2 TGTGCCAGCAGCTCCAGGGGCTCGGGTAGTTCACCCCTCCACTTT CASSSRGSGSSPLHF
- TRBJ1-1 TRBD1 TRBV7-9 TGTGCCAGCAGCCCTCCGGACAGGGGGTTCATGAACACTGAAGCTTTCTTT CASSPPDRGFMNTEAFF
- TRBJ1-6 - TRBV27 TGTGCCAGCAGCCCCTCGGGGAGTCGCTCACCCCTCCACTTT CASSPSGSRSPLHF
- TRBJ1-6 - TRBV18 TGTGCCAGCTCACCAGGACTGGATAATTCACCCCTCCACTTT CASSPGLDNSPLHF
- TRBJ1-1 - TRBV13 TGTGCCAGCAGTGCCGGGAACACTGAAGCTTTCTTT CASSAGNTEAFF
- TRBJ1-4 - TRBV10-2 TGCGCCAGCAGCCCAAGGAACACGGATGAAAAACTGTTTTTT CASSPRNTDEKLFF
- TRBJ2-3 - TRBV19 TGTGCCAGTAGGAGGACAAGGGGAGGCACAGATACGCAGTATTTT CASRRTRGGTDTQYF
- TRBJ1-2 TRBD1 TRBV5-6 TGTGCCAGCAGCTTACCACCGGGACAGTCGAACTATGGCTACACCTTC CASSLPPGQSNYGYTF
- TRBJ2-3 TRBD2 TRBV2 TGTGCCAGCAGGCGCTCAAGCGGGGGGGCTACAGATACGCAGTATTTT CASRRSSGGATDTQYF
- TRBJ2-3 - TRBV7-2 TGTGCCAGCGTGGGGGCTTTAAGCACAGATACGCAGTATTTT CASVGALSTDTQYF
- TRBJ1-1 - TRBV10-3 TGTGCCATCAGTGAGTTGACTCACAGGTCTGAAGCTTTCTTT CAISELTHRSEAFF
- TRBJ2-1 - TRBV7-6 TGTGCCAGCAGCCAACAGGGAAACCTCTACAATGAGCAGTTCTTC CASSQQGNLYNEQFF